This TCR beta chain originates from a study of blood T cell repertoires in COVID-19. CDR3 length equals 15 residues. Germline loops: CDR1 LNHNV, CDR2 YYDKDF (reference sequence). Losses at the gene ends were 3 bases for V and 6 bases for J; bases not matched to a gene: 8. Profiled with immunoSEQ multiplex PCR; TCRdb holds only in-frame clones, not every one. The table includes 350,000 or so clones, 92% detected once. This clone was counted a few times. The sample consisted of PBMCs or T cells enriched from blood (not recorded which). The V and J genes are TRBV15 and TRBJ1-5; 7 nucleotides agree with TRBD1. This sequence originates from a woman under 40 who had recovered from COVID-19. DNA of the CDR3: TGTGCCACCAGCAGCTTACAGGGGTTACGTCAGCCCCAGCATTTT. Encoded protein: CATSSLQGLRQPQHF.